This T cell receptor beta chain was profiled in a study of OX40 agonist ivuxolimab in advanced cancers. The wider study: Participants averaged roughly 57 years of age (range roughly 23 to 85) and were under 90% male.

CDR1 is MNHNS and CDR2 is SASEGT in the germline V gene. The CDR3 totals 15 residues. The V gene lost 1 base and the J gene lost 2 bases, with 9 bases spanning the gap. Study observations and caveats: Within 6 weeks, CD4+ and CD8+ blood T cells expanded clonally at 0.1 to 3.0 mg/kg.

Clones were sequenced by immunoSEQ multiplex PCR, and TCRdb holds only the in-frame ones, with some missing. Of 68,000 or so clones listed, approximately 80% are singletons. Note on this clone: The antigen is unknown.

The source of this sequence is an adult with an advanced solid tumor such as melanoma, head and neck, liver or kidney cancer. The sequenced sample was CD4+ or CD8+ T cells sorted from blood, obtained in a trial of the OX40 agonist ivuxolimab. The gene calls are TRBV6-1 and TRBJ2-1, with D maybe TRBD1 (5 bases). CDR3 amino acids: CASSEGGSTYNEQFF. The CDR3, as DNA: TGTGCCAGCAGTGAAGGGGGCAGTACCTACAATGAGCAGTTCTTC.